This entry lists 30 T cell receptor beta chains sequenced from one sample in a study of blood T cell repertoires in COVID-19. Profiled with immunoSEQ multiplex PCR; TCRdb holds only in-frame clones, not every one. The data contain fewer than 100,000 clones, roughly 89% of them singletons. Sequencing was carried out using peripheral blood. These receptor sequences come from a human donor in a cohort sampled during active COVID-19.

The chain couples TRBV4-3 to TRBJ2-7; 12 bases match TRBD2. Germline V gives CDR1 LGHNA, CDR2 YSLEER. This CDR3 has 16 residues. V lost 0 bases to trimming and J lost 3 bases; unmatched junction nucleotides: 3. CDR3 amino acids: CASSQDLTSGSYEQYF. The CDR3 DNA reads as TGCGCCAGCAGCCAAGATTTGACTAGCGGGAGCTACGAGCAGTACTTC.

The V call is TRBV24-1, the J call TRBJ2-5; D is unresolved. The CDR3 covers 13 residues. The V and J ends lost 7 bases and 7 bases respectively, with 15 bases between them. Germline loops: CDR1 KGHDR, CDR2 SFDVKD. CDR3 nucleotide sequence: TGTGCCACCAGCTCAGGCCCTTTGGGGACCCAGTACTTC. Its protein is CATSSGPLGTQYF.

The gene calls are TRBV19 and TRBJ1-4, with D perhaps TRBD1 (5 bases). The germline CDR1 and CDR2 sequences are LNHDA and SQIVND (reference sequence). V shed 5 bases and J shed 3 bases, with 13 bases lying between them. This CDR3 is built from 15 residues. In nucleotides, the CDR3 is TGTGCCAGTAGTGCAGGGACTACCGCTAATGAAAAACTGTTTTTT. Its protein product is CASSAGTTANEKLFF.

The chain carries TRBV9 and TRBJ2-3; the match to TRBD2 covers 7 bases. J was trimmed by 1 base and V by 6 bases; bases with no gene match: 11. Germline V gene data show CDR1 as SGDLS and CDR2 as YYNGEE. This CDR3 comprises 16 residues. In nucleotides, the CDR3 is TGTGCCAGCAACAGCGGGATAGGGATAGGCACAGATACGCAGTATTTT. Protein sequence: CASNSGIGIGTDTQYF.

This sequence joins TRBV30 and TRBJ2-7, with 11 nucleotides matching TRBD1. The CDR3 runs 14 residues. Trimming cost V 2 bases and J 2 bases; bases outside gene matches: 2. From germline, CDR1 is GTSNPN and CDR2 SVGIG (reference sequence). This chain's CDR3 is CAWSRGQGAYEQYF. CDR3 nucleotides: TGTGCCTGGAGTCGGGGACAGGGGGCCTACGAGCAGTACTTC.

This clone was picked up one time. The rearrangement uses TRBV27 and TRBJ2-3; D might be TRBD2 (5 bases). This CDR3 spans 16 amino acids. V was trimmed by 1 base and J by 2 bases, leaving 13 bases between them. Germline CDR1 reads MNHEY; CDR2 reads SMNVEV (reference sequence). The CDR3, as DNA: TGTGCCAGCAGTTTATTGTCGGTCGGGAACACAGATACGCAGTATTTT. It yields the protein CASSLLSVGNTDTQYF.

V is TRBV18 and J is TRBJ1-2, with D tentatively TRBD1 (6 bases). Germline-derived CDR1 and CDR2 are KGHSH and LQKENI. The CDR3 is made up of 15 amino acids. Deletions cut 3 bases from V and 6 bases from J, with 17 bases between. CDR3 region: CASSPEAGAYNGYTF. CDR3 sequence (DNA): TGTGCCAGCTCACCCGAAGCAGGGGCGTATAATGGCTACACCTTC.

V and J are TRBV6-1 and TRBJ2-4; the match to TRBD1 covers 9 bases. The CDR3 length is 17 residues. Germline assignment: CDR1 MNHNS and CDR2 SASEGT. V shed 1 base and J 8 bases; nucleotides not matched to a gene: 12. CDR3 nucleotide sequence: TGTGCCAGCAGTGAAGTGGGGGACAGGGCCCTACCGGACATTCAGTACTTC. This gives the protein CASSEVGDRALPDIQYF.

V usage is TRBV18 and J usage is TRBJ1-2; 7 bases line up with TRBD1. The ends lost 3 bases at V and 5 bases at J; junction bases unmatched: 6. Looked up from germline, CDR1 is KGHSH and CDR2 is LQKENI. The CDR3 is made up of 14 amino acids. The CDR3 region is CASSPRDRVYGYTF. DNA for the CDR3: TGTGCCAGCTCACCCCGCGACAGGGTGTATGGCTACACCTTC.

The J gene is TRBJ1-2, the V gene TRBV18; TRBD1 agrees at 9 bases. The CDR3 is 17 residues long. V shed 0 bases and J 2 bases; nucleotides not matched to a gene: 7. CDR1 and CDR2 (germline): KGHSH, LQKENI. CDR3 sequence reads: CASSPPMLQGANYGYTF. The CDR3 DNA reads TGTGCCAGCTCACCACCGATGCTACAGGGGGCAAACTATGGCTACACCTTC.

The chain combines TRBV5-4 with TRBJ2-7, with 11 positions matching TRBD1. The CDR3 runs 14 residues. From germline, CDR1 is SGHNT and CDR2 YYREEE (reference sequence). After removal of 4 bases from V and 2 bases from J, the junction contained 2 bases not matched to a gene. The CDR3 is CASSQGQGAYEQYF. The CDR3 DNA is TGTGCCAGCAGCCAGGGACAGGGGGCCTACGAGCAGTACTTC.

This chain uses TRBV28 with TRBJ2-1, with a weak D call TRBD2 (6 bases). CDR1 and CDR2 (germline): MDHEN, SYDVKM. This CDR3 is 15 amino acids long. The V end was cut by 8 bases, the J end by 4 bases, with 18 bases between. Written as DNA, the CDR3 is TGTGCCAGCCGAACCCGGGACTCCGCATACAATGAGCAGTTCTTC. Encoded protein: CASRTRDSAYNEQFF.

The chain is built from TRBV20-1 and TRBJ2-3, with 8 bases matching TRBD2. CDR3 length equals 20 residues. CDR1 and CDR2 from the germline V gene are DFQATT and SNEGSKA (reference sequence). Losses at the gene ends were 3 bases for V and 0 bases for J; bases not matched to a gene: 20. CDR3 loop: CSASLRRREDLLTSTDTQYF. The DNA for the CDR3 is TGCAGTGCTAGTCTGCGTAGGCGGGAGGACCTCCTTACGAGCACAGATACGCAGTATTTT.

V and J are TRBV5-6 and TRBJ2-3; 13 positions match TRBD2. CDR1 is SGHDT and CDR2 is YYEEEE in the germline V gene. V dropped 3 bases and J dropped 7; count of bases not matched to a gene: 8. CDR3 length: 16 amino acids. CDR3: CASSSTSGGPANTQYF. Written as DNA, the CDR3 is TGTGCCAGCAGCTCGACTAGCGGGGGGCCGGCCAATACGCAGTATTTT.

In DNA, the CDR3 is TGTGCCAGCAGTTCCGGGGGGGAGGGCGCAAGGGATGGCTACACCTTC. Translating gives CASSSGGEGARDGYTF. The gene calls are TRBV6-5 and TRBJ1-2, with D perhaps TRBD1 (5 bases). The CDR3 consists of 16 residues. V lost 4 bases, J lost 6 bases, and 21 bases lay in between. Germline V gives CDR1 MNHEY, CDR2 SVGAGI.

The chain carries TRBV6-5 and TRBJ2-5; 7 bases line up with TRBD2. The V segment lost 8 bases and the J segment 2 bases; nucleotides outside the gene matches: 8. The CDR3 sequence is 14 residues long. Germline V gene data show CDR1 as MNHEY and CDR2 as SVGAGI. The CDR3 DNA sequence: TGTGCCAGCCTATTGGGGGGGTGGCAAGAGACCCAGTACTTC. Its translation is CASLLGGWQETQYF.

CDR3 region: CASSETTGNTGELFF. For the CDR3, the DNA is TGCGCCAGCAGCGAAACCACAGGGAACACCGGGGAGCTGTTTTTT. This sequence joins TRBV5-1 and TRBJ2-2; D possibly corresponds to TRBD1 (5 bases). Trimming shortened V by 4 bases and J by 1 base, and 11 bases separated the two germline ends. CDR3 length: 15 residues. Germline CDR1 reads SGHRS; CDR2 reads YFSETQ.

CDR3 nucleotides: TGCGCCAGCAGCCCGGGACAGGGGGGAGAGCAGTACTTC. Amino acid sequence: CASSPGQGGEQYF. V is TRBV5-1 and J is TRBJ2-7; 11 nucleotides align to TRBD1. The ends lost 4 bases at V and 7 bases at J; junction bases unmatched: 4. Germline loops: CDR1 SGHRS, CDR2 YFSETQ. The CDR3 covers 13 residues.

The V gene is TRBV21-1, the J gene TRBJ1-2; TRBD1 is the table's D call and was not checked against the DNA. TRBV21-1 is given as a pseudogene. CDR3 size: 17 residues. The CDR3 is CASSKSPGTCRDYGYTF. The CDR3 DNA reads as TGTGCCAGCAGCAAATCCCCTGGGACATGTCGTGACTATGGCTACACCTTC.

The gene calls are TRBV7-9 and TRBJ2-5; 8 bases align to TRBD1. The CDR3 runs to 16 residues. Unmatched junction bases numbered 12, after V lost 5 bases and J lost 4 bases. Germline V gene lookup returns CDR1 SEHNR and CDR2 FQNEAQ (reference sequence). The CDR3 reads CASSPPRQGLGETQYF. DNA of the CDR3: TGTGCCAGCAGCCCGCCCCGACAGGGGCTGGGAGAGACCCAGTACTTC.

J is TRBJ2-1 and V is TRBV5-1; the match to TRBD1 covers 9 bases. The trim removed 3 bases at V and 4 bases at J, leaving 8 bases unmatched. This CDR3 comprises 16 residues. Looked up from germline, CDR1 is SGHRS and CDR2 is YFSETQ. CDR3 sequence (DNA): TGCGCCAGCAGCTACGAAGACAGGGGGAGATACAATGAGCAGTTCTTC. Translation gives CASSYEDRGRYNEQFF.

This chain links TRBV6-2 or TRBV6-3 with TRBJ2-1, with 7 nucleotides matching TRBD2. Germline CDR1 MNHEY, CDR2 SVGEGT. The CDR3 extends over 15 amino acids. The ends lost 6 bases at V and 0 bases at J; junction bases unmatched: 5. The CDR3 loop reads CASSLSGASYNEQFF. The CDR3 DNA sequence: TGTGCCAGCAGCTTAAGCGGGGCCTCCTACAATGAGCAGTTCTTC.

The J gene is TRBJ1-1, the V gene TRBV10-3; 12 nucleotides line up with TRBD1. CDR1 is ENHRY, CDR2 SYGVKD, per germline. Unmatched junction bases numbered 4, after V lost 4 bases and J lost 4 bases. The CDR3 has 15 amino acids. The CDR3 is CAISAPGQGATEAFF. The CDR3 DNA sequence: TGTGCCATCAGTGCTCCGGGACAGGGGGCCACTGAAGCTTTCTTT.

Comments on this clone: This same CDR3 is encoded by further DNA sequences in the sample. This chain connects TRBV18 to TRBJ2-7, with 14 bases matching TRBD2. The V and J ends lost 3 bases and 1 base, in that order; junction bases with no gene match: 2. This CDR3 has 16 amino acids. From germline, CDR1 is KGHSH and CDR2 LQKENI. CDR3 protein: CASSPGLAGGSYEQYF. CDR3 nucleotides: TGTGCCAGCTCACCTGGACTAGCGGGGGGTTCCTACGAGCAGTACTTC.

For this clone: At one of its ends the junction is not consistent with the germline gene, which may arise from a read error. The rearrangement joins TRBV7-2 to TRBJ2-5; D is possibly TRBD1 (6 bases). Germline V CDR1 and CDR2: SGHTA, FQGNSA. The CDR3 totals 13 residues. The CDR3 region has the DNA TGTGCCAGCAGCTTAGATGGGACATATATCCAGGACTTC. The encoded protein is CASSLDGTYIQDF.

This clone was counted between two and nine times. The rearrangement joins TRBV2 to TRBJ1-5, with D possibly being TRBD1 (5 bases). The CDR3 loop spans 15 amino acids. The germline V and J ends were trimmed by 0 bases and 2 bases, with 8 bases remaining between them. Germline V gives CDR1 SNHLY, CDR2 FYNNEI. Here the CDR3 DNA reads TGTGCCAGCAGTGAAGCCTGGGGGGGCAATCAGCCCCAGCATTTT. Translation: CASSEAWGGNQPQHF.

The rearrangement uses TRBV7-9 and TRBJ2-7; 11 bases are shared with TRBD2. This CDR3 contains 16 residues. Trimming at V came to 5 bases and at J to 5 bases, leaving 11 bases not matched to a gene. Germline-derived CDR1 and CDR2 are SEHNR and FQNEAQ (reference sequence). In nucleotides, the CDR3 is TGTGCCAGCAGCATACCTTCTAGCGGGAGGTATGACGAGCAGTACTTC. Residues: CASSIPSSGRYDEQYF. Complete variable domain (other parts from reference TRBV7-9 and TRBJ2-7): DTGVSQNPRHKITKRGQNVTFRCDPISEHNRLYWYRQTLGQGPEFLTYFQNEAQLEKSRLLSDRFSAERPKGSFSTLEIQRTEQGDSAMYLCASSIPSSGRYDEQYFGPGTRLTVT.

The chain combines TRBV19 with TRBJ1-5; D remains unclear. Trimming pared 3 bases from V and 3 bases from J, leaving 15 bases between. Germline values: CDR1 LNHDA, CDR2 SQIVND (reference sequence). The length of the CDR3 is 16 residues. The CDR3 nucleotides read TGTGCCAGTAGTATCTCTCGGGGATTGATCAATCAGCCCCAGCATTTT. It is translated as CASSISRGLINQPQHF.

This chain uses TRBV5-3 with TRBJ2-1; the match to TRBD1 covers 8 bases. TRBV5-3 is marked as an open reading frame, function uncertain. The CDR3 is 15 amino acids. With 9 bases clipped from V and 0 bases from J, the junction kept 8 bases outside the gene matches. The CDR3 loop reads CAIPTGGSSYNEQFF. The CDR3 DNA is TGTGCCATACCCACAGGGGGGAGCTCCTACAATGAGCAGTTCTTC.

CDR3 sequence (DNA): TGTGCCAGCTCCCTCCCCGGGCAGGGGAATGAAAAACTGTTTTTT. It codes for CASSLPGQGNEKLFF. V gene TRBV5-6 combines with J gene TRBJ1-4, with a possible D match to TRBD1 (6 bases). This CDR3 is built from 15 residues. The ends were cut back, 7 bases at V and 5 bases at J, with 18 bases in the middle. Germline V gene lookup returns CDR1 SGHDT and CDR2 YYEEEE.